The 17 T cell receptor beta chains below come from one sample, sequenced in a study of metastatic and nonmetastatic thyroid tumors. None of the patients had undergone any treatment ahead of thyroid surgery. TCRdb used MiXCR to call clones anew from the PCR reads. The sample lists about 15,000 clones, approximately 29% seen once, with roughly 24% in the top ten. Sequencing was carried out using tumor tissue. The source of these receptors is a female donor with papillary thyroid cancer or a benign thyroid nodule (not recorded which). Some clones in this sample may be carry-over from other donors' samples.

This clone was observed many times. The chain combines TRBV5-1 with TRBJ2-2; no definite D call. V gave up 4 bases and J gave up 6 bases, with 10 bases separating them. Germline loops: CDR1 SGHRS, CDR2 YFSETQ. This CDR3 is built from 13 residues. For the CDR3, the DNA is TGCGCCAGCAGCCCCTTTTCTGCCGGGGAGCTGTTTTTT. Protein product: CASSPFSAGELFF.

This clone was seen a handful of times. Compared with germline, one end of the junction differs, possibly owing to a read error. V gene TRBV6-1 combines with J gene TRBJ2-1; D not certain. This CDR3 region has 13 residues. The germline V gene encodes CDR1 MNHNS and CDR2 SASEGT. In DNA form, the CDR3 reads TGTGCCAGCAGTGAATCCAGGAACAATGATCAGTTCTTC. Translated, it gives CASSESRNNDQFF.

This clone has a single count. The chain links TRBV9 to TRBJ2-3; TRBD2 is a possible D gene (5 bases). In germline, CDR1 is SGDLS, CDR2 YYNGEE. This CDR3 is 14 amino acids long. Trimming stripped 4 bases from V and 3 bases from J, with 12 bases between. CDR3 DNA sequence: TGTGCCAGCAGCACCCATAGCGTTACAGATACGCAGTATTTT. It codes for CASSTHSVTDTQYF.

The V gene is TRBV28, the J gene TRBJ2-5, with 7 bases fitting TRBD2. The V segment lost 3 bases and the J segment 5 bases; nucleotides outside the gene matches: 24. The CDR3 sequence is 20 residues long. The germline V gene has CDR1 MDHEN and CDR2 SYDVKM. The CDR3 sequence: CASSFRTGFGLEGGPETQYF. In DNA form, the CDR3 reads TGTGCCAGCAGTTTTCGGACCGGGTTCGGACTAGAGGGAGGGCCGGAGACCCAGTACTTC.

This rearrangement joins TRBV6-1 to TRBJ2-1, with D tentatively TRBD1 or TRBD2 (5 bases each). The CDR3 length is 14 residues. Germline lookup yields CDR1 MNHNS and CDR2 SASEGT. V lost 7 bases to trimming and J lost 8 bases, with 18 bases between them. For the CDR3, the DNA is TGTGCCAGCACCAAAAGGAGTGGGACCGATGAGCAGTTCTTC. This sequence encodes CASTKRSGTDEQFF.

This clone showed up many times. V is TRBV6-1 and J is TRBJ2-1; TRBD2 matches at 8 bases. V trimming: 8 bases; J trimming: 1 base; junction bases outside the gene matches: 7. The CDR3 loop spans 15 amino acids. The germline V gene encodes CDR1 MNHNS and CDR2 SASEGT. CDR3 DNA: TGTGCCAGCGGCCAGCGGGAGAGTTCCTACAATGAGCAGTTCTTC. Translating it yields CASGQRESSYNEQFF.

Here the CDR3 DNA reads TGTGCCAGCAGTTTAGGAGTCCACTCCTACGAGCAGTACTTC. It codes for CASSLGVHSYEQYF. The chain employs TRBV27 and TRBJ2-7; D is unresolved. Per germline, CDR1 MNHEY and CDR2 SMNVEV (reference sequence). The V end was cut by 2 bases, the J end by 0 bases, with 8 bases between. The CDR3 covers 14 residues.

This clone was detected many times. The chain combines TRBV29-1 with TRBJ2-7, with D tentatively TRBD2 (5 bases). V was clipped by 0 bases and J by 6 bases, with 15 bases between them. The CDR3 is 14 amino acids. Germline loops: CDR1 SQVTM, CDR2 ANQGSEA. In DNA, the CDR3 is TGCAGCGTTGAAGATAGTCTACCTCGGGGCGAGCAGTACTTC. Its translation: CSVEDSLPRGEQYF.

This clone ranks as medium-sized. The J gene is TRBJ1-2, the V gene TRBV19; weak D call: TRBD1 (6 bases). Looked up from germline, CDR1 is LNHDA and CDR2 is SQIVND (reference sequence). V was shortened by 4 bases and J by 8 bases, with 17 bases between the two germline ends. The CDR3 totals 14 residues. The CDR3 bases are TGTGCCAGTAGTACCGGGGACACCCTGAGAGGCTACACCTTC. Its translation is CASSTGDTLRGYTF.

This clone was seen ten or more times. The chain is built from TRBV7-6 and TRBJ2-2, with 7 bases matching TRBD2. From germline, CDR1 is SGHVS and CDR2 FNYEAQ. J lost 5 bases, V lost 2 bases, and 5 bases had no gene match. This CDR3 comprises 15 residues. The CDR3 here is CASSLRGSGTGELFF. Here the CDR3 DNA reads TGTGCCAGCAGCTTACGCGGGAGTGGAACCGGGGAGCTGTTTTTT.

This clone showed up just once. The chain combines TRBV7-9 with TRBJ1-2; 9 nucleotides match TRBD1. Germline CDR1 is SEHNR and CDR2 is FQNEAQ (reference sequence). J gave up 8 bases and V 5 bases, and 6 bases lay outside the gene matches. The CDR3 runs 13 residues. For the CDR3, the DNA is TGTGCCAGCAGCGGCCGGGACAGGGAGGGCTACACCTTC. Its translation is CASSGRDREGYTF.

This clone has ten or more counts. CDR3 coding DNA: TGCGCCAGCAGCCCTGACGGCGCCTACGAGCAGTACTTC. Its protein product is CASSPDGAYEQYF. The chain uses TRBV5-1 and TRBJ2-7; D remains unclear. Trimming left V 4 bases short and J 2 bases short, with 10 bases between. The V gene's germline CDR1 is SGHRS and CDR2 YFSETQ. The CDR3 runs 13 residues.

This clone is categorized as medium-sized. This CDR3 is CASSLIRSREAFF. DNA for the CDR3: TGTGCCAGCAGTTTGATCAGATCCCGAGAAGCTTTCTTT. The chain employs TRBV28 and TRBJ1-1; D uncertain. With 3 bases removed from V and 8 bases from J, the gap between germline ends came to 13 bases. The CDR3 runs to 13 residues. CDR1 is MDHEN, CDR2 SYDVKM, per germline.

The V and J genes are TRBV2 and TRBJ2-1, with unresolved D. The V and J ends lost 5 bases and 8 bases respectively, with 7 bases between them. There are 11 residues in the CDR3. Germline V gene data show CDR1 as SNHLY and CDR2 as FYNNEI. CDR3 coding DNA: TGTGCCAGCAGTCAGGTCGATGAGCAGTTCTTC. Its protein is CASSQVDEQFF.

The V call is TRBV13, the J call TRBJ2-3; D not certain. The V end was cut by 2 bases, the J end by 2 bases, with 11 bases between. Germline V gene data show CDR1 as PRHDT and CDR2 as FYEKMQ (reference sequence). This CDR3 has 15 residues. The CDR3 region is CASSLPAATTDTQYF. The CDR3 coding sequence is TGTGCCAGCAGCTTACCGGCAGCCACCACAGATACGCAGTATTTT.

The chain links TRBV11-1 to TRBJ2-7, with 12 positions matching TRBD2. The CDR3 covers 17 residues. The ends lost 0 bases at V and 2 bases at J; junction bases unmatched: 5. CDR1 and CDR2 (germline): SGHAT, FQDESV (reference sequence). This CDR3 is CASSLAAPSGRAYEQYF. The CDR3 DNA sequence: TGTGCCAGCAGCTTAGCGGCTCCTAGCGGGAGGGCCTACGAGCAGTACTTC.

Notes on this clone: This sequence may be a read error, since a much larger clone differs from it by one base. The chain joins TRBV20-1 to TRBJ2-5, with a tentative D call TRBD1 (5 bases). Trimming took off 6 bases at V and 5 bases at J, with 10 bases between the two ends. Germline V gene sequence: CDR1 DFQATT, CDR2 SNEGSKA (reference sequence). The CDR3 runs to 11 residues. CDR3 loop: CSADSGETQYF. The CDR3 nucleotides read TGCAGTGCCGACAGTGGCGAGACCCAGTACTTC.